One TCR beta chain is described in this entry. The target antigen is unknown. Treatment given: 15 to 20 received Ad26.COV2.S at low or high dose, single or two shots; a few received placebo; per-sample allocation not given. Day 63 after the first injection of vaccine or placebo was the sampling time. SARS-CoV-2 spike from the Wuhan strain was encoded by the vaccine, an Ad26 vector. The method was immunoSEQ multiplex PCR; TCRdb's version includes in-frame clones alone and lacks a portion of them. This table holds 410,000 or so clones, about nine tenths found once. The data were obtained in a study of Ad26.COV2.S vaccination and SARS-CoV-2 variants. The germline V and J ends were trimmed by 6 bases and 5 bases, with 13 bases remaining between them. Germline V gene lookup returns CDR1 MDHEN and CDR2 SYDVKM. The CDR3 is 13 amino acids. General observations from the study: Measures of TCR breadth and depth may have fallen short of total T cell responses. Breadth, reportedly substantial, characterized the spike-specific CD8+ and CD4+ T cell responses after vaccination.

The sequence was collected from a person between 18 and 65 years old who received the Ad26.COV2.S COVID-19 vaccine or a placebo. Sample: peripheral blood, taken in a trial of Ad26.COV2.S vaccine versus placebo. The rearrangement joins TRBV28 to TRBJ2-5; tentatively, D is TRBD1 or TRBD2 (5 bases each). As DNA, the CDR3 is TGTGCCAGCAGGCCCGGGACGAGGGAGACCCAGTACTTC. Translation gives CASRPGTRETQYF.